This TCR beta chain was retrieved from a study of long-term antiretroviral therapy in people with HIV. Study-level results: Samples were collected from the mid-2000s to the late 2010s under possibly less effective ART regimens. Clones showing expansion before ART dominated the repertoire at all time points.

This clone was seen once. What it binds is not known. Each contributor possessed a minimum of one pre-ART and a minimum of two post-ART PBMC samples. Per the germline V gene, CDR1 is SGHAT and CDR2 is FQNNGV. The V gene lost 4 bases and the J gene lost 1 base, with 13 bases spanning the gap. The CDR3 has 15 amino acids. The libraries were made with immunoSEQ v3.0 at survey level. The sequencing target was 40,000-50,000 T-cell genomes per sample. The assay was immunoSEQ multiplex PCR, and TCRdb's table has in-frame clones only and misses some. This table has about 32,000 clones, roughly 85% appearing once.

Sequencing was performed on unsorted PBMCs, taken about 3.3 years after starting antiretroviral therapy. The TCR was taken from a young man with HIV. The chain has TRBV11-2 and TRBJ1-1; D remains ambiguous. CDR3 loop: CASSSRAGENTEAFF. As DNA, the CDR3 is TGTGCCAGCAGCTCCAGAGCAGGCGAGAACACTGAAGCTTTCTTT.